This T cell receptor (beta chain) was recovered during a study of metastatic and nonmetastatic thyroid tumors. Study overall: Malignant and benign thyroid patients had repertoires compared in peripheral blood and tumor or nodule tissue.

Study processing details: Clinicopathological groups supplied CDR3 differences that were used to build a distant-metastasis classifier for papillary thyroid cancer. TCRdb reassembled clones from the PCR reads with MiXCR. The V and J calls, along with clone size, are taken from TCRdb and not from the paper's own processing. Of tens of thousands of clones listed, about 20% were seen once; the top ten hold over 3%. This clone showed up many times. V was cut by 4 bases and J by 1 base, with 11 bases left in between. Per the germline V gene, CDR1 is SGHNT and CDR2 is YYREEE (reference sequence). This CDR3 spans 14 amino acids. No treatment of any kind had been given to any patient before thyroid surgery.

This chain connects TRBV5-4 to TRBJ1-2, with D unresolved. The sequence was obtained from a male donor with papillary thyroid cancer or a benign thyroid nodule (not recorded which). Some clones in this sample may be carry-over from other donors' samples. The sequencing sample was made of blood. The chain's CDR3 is CASSLTSGNYGYTF. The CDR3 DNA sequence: TGTGCCAGCAGCCTTACCTCGGGTAACTATGGCTACACCTTC.